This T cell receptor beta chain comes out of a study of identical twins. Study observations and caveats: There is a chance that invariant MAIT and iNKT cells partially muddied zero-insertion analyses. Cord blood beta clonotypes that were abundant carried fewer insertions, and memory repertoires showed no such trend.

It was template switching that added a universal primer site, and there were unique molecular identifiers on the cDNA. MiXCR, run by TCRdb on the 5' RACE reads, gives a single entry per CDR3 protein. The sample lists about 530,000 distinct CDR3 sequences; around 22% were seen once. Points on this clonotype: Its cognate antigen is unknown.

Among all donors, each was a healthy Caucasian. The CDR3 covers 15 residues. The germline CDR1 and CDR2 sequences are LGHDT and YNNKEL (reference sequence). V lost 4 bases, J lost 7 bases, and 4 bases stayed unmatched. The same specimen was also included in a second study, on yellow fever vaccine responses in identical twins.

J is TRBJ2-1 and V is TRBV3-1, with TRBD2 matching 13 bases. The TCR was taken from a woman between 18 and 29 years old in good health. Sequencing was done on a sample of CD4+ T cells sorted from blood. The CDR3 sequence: CASSRGLAGANEQFF. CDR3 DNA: TGTGCCAGCAGCCGTGGACTAGCGGGGGCAAATGAGCAGTTCTTC.